This T cell receptor beta chain was profiled in a study of cytomegalovirus exposure and HLA in healthy donors. The V and J ends lost 0 bases and 5 bases respectively, with 5 bases between them. The V gene's germline CDR1 is LGHNT and CDR2 FRNRAP. This CDR3 spans 13 amino acids. PCR used 60 Vbeta primers and 13 Jbeta primers. Sequenced by immunoSEQ multiplex PCR; TCRdb stores in-frame clones only, minus some. The data hold roughly 81,000 clones, with 79% observed a single time. This receptor was obtained from a man younger than 40 in good health and CMV-seronegative. The sequencing sample was made of PBMCs. This rearrangement joins TRBV12-5 to TRBJ1-5; the D is unclear. The CDR3 reads CASGLVADQPQHF. The CDR3 DNA reads TGTGCTAGTGGTTTGGTAGCCGATCAGCCCCAGCATTTT.